The T cell receptor beta chain described here comes from a study of post-analysis software for immune sequencing data. Study-wide results and caveats: Normalized Chao1 diversity was significantly lower in multiple sclerosis patients than in controls. The study found TRBV5-6, TRBV5-1 and TRBV20-1 among 5 or 6 TRBV segments more frequent in patients than controls.

CDR3 length: 17 residues. Deletions cut 0 bases from V and 0 bases from J, with 15 bases between. The germline CDR1 and CDR2 sequences are SGHRS and YFSETQ. Carried by the TCR beta cDNA libraries were unique molecular identifiers. Roughly 500,000 cDNA molecules were obtained per 1 to 10 million input T cells. TCRdb processed the PCR reads anew with MiXCR; each CDR3 protein has one entry. The table includes around 250,000 distinct CDR3 sequences, less than 40% detected once. Regarding this clonotype: Its specificity is not known.

The gene calls are TRBV5-1 and TRBJ1-1, with D maybe TRBD1 (5 bases). The source material was blood. This TCR derives from a girl under 18 with multiple sclerosis. Here the CDR3 DNA reads TGCGCCAGCAGCTTGGGACAGAGGATAAGGATGAACACTGAAGCTTTCTTT. This codes for CASSLGQRIRMNTEAFF.